Included here is one T cell receptor (beta chain) sequence, with context. Its antigen is unknown. There were only healthy Caucasians among the donors. The data were taken from a study of identical twins. TCRdb itself ran the 5' RACE reads through MiXCR, one entry per CDR3 protein. The sample yields over 500,000 distinct CDR3 sequences, about 20% seen once. Study results and caveats: Surplus twin overlap in beta out-of-frame sequences was less pronounced.

The CDR3 contains 20 residues. Germline V gene data show CDR1 as MNHEY and CDR2 as SVGEGT. Germline trimming cut 2 bases from V and 0 bases from J; bases unmatched to any gene: 9. The sample also formed part of further work on T cells expressing NK-cell markers. This second report adds: One of the eight sequenced donors was seronegative, whereas the other seven were HCMV-seropositive. These same clonotypes (in several donors) also led the CD3+CD56-NKG2C+ fraction.

This clonotype was obtained from a woman aged 18-29 years in good health. Sequencing was carried out using CD4+ T cells sorted from blood. The chain employs TRBV6-2 or TRBV6-3 and TRBJ2-1; 14 bases line up with TRBD2. CDR3 residues: CASSYPMTSGGESSYNEQFF. CDR3 DNA: TGTGCCAGCAGTTACCCCATGACTAGCGGGGGGGAAAGCTCCTACAATGAGCAGTTCTTC.